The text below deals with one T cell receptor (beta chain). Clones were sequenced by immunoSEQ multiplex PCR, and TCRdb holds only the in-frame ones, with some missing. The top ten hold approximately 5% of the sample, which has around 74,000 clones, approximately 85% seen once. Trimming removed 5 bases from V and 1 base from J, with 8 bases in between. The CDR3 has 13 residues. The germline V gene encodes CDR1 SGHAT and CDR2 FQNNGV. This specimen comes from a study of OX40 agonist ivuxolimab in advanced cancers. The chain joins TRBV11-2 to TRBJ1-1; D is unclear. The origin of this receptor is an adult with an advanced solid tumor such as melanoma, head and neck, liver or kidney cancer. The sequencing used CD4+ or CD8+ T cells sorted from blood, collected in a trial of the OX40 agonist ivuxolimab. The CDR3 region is CASSPLRNTEAFF. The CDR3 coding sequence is TGTGCCAGCAGCCCCCTGCGGAACACTGAAGCTTTCTTT.